This T cell receptor beta chain was documented in a study of Ad26.COV2.S vaccination and SARS-CoV-2 variants. Turning to the study itself: Among those in the COV1001 Ad26.COV2.S trial arm was the donor. Study results and limitations: It was reported that spike-specific CD8+ and CD4+ T cell responses were substantially broad after vaccination.

This clone was seen a handful of times. Its cognate antigen is unknown. Data came from immunoSEQ multiplex PCR; TCRdb stores just in-frame clones and leaves some out. Here the sample spans some 290,000 clones, around 84% being singletons. This CDR3 is built from 14 residues. CDR1 and CDR2 from the germline V gene are GTSNPN and SVGIG (reference sequence). Trimming left V 7 bases short and J 3 bases short, with 19 bases between. Treatment specified: some 20 received Ad26.COV2.S at low or high dose, single or two shots; about 5 received placebo; per-sample allocation not given. Following the first vaccine or placebo injection, samples were taken on day 63. Whoever gave the sample was an adult aged 18-55 years in Boston. It was Wuhan-strain SARS-CoV-2 spike that the Ad26 vaccine vector expressed.

The clonotype originates from a person between 18 and 65 years old who received the Ad26.COV2.S COVID-19 vaccine or a placebo. The rearrangement links TRBV30 to TRBJ2-7, with D perhaps TRBD1 or TRBD2 (6 bases each). The material sequenced was peripheral blood, taken in a trial of Ad26.COV2.S vaccine versus placebo. CDR3 protein: CASEGDRGLYEQYF. The CDR3 nucleotides read TGTGCCTCGGAGGGGGACCGGGGACTCTACGAGCAGTACTTC. Drawing the rest from reference TRBV30 and TRBJ2-7, the complete variable domain is SQTIHQWPATLVQPVGSPLSLECTVEGTSNPNLYWYRQAAGRGLQLLFYSVGIGQISSEVPQNLSASRPQDRQFILSSKKLLLSDSGFYLCASEGDRGLYEQYFGPGTRLTVT.